This TCR beta chain came from a study of T cells in Graves' hyperthyroidism and ophthalmopathy. General observations from the study: Onset of ophthalmopathy came a median around 7.1 months after the model predicted it. The blood repertoire included most of the expanded thyroid clonotypes above 0.001.

A word on this clonotype: Its antigen is not known. Possible read error: a much larger clone is one base away.

Patients were excluded because of uncontrolled infection, other autoimmune disease, pregnancy or lactation. The study based diagnoses on clinical symptoms, serum thyroxine and TRAb, thyroid ultrasound and orbital computed tomography. The CDR3 runs 13 residues. The germline gives CDR1 SGHTA, CDR2 FQGNSA. Amplified TCR beta CDR3 regions came from RNA transcripts. Using the HTBI primer set, a first-round RT-PCR was run on the TCR CDR3. TCRdb reanalysed the multiplex PCR reads using MiXCR and keeps one entry per CDR3 protein. The sample contains approximately 700,000 distinct CDR3 sequences, roughly 45% of which appear only once.

The sequence came from an adult man with Graves' disease, either hyperthyroidism or ophthalmopathy (not recorded which). Sequenced sample: peripheral blood or thyroid tissue (not recorded which). The V and J genes are TRBV7-2 and TRBJ1-2, with 11 bases matching TRBD1. The CDR3 region is CASSTDRGLGYAF. The CDR3 DNA sequence: TGTGCCAGCAGCACGGACAGGGGGCTTGGCTACGCCTTC.